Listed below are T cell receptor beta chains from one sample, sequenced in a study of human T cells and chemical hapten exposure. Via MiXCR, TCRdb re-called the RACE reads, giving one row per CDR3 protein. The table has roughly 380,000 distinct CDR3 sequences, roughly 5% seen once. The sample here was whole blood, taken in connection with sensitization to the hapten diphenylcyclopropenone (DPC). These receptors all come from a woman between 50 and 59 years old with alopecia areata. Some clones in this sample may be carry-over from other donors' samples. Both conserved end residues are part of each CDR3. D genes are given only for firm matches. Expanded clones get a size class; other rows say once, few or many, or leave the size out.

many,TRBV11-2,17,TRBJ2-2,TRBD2,TGTGCCAGCAGCTTATACCTAGCGGGGGGCGAGACCGGGGAGCTGTTTTTT,CASSLYLAGGETGELFF
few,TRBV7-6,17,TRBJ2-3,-,TGTGCCAGCAGCCCCAGGTTCGGATCCAAGGGGTCAGATACGCAGTATTTT,CASSPRFGSKGSDTQYF
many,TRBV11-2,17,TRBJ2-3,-,TGTGCCAGCAGCTTAGGCGGAAATCCTCTTAGCACAGATACGCAGTATTTT,CASSLGGNPLSTDTQYF
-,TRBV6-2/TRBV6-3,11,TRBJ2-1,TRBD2,TGTGCCAGCAGTAATAGCGGGAGTCAGTTCTTC,CASSNSGSQFF
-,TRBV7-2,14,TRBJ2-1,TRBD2,TGTGCCAGCAGCTTAAGGGGCGGGAGGATTGAGCAGTTCTTC,CASSLRGGRIEQFF
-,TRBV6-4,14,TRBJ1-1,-,TGTGCCAGCAGGGAGGGGTCGGATGCCACTGAAGCTTTCTTT,CASREGSDATEAFF
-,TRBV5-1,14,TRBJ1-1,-,TGCGCCAGCAGCTTGGGAGCCCAGAACACTGAAGCTTTCTTT,CASSLGAQNTEAFF
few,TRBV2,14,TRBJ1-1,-,TGTGCCAGCAGTGATAGTCAGGGGCGCACTGAAGCTTTCTTT,CASSDSQGRTEAFF
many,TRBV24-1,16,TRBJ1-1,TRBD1,TGTGCCACCAGTGATTCAACAGGGGCGACGAACACTGAAGCTTTCTTT,CATSDSTGATNTEAFF
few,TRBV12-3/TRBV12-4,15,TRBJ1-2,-,TGTGCCAGCAGTTACCACAGGGTAACCCGCGATGGCTACACCTTC,CASSYHRVTRDGYTF
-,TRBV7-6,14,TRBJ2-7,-,TGTGTCAGCAGCCCCCAGTGGGGTACTGACGAGCAGTACTTC,CVSSPQWGTDEQYF
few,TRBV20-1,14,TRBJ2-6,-,TGCAGTGCGACGGGGGTAGGTGGGGCCAACGTCCTGACTTTC,CSATGVGGANVLTF
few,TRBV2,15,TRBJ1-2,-,TGTGCCAGCAGTGCGGTTCAGCGGGCTAACTATGGCTACACCTTC,CASSAVQRANYGYTF
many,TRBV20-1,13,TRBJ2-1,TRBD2,TGCAGGGGGGGAGGGAGCTCCTACAATGAGCAGTTCTTC,CRGGGSSYNEQFF
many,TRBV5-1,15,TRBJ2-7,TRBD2,TGCGCCAGCAGCTTGGATCTAGCGGGAGGACGGGAGCAGTACTTC,CASSLDLAGGREQYF
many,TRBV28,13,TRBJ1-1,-,TGTGCCAGCAGCTTCGGGTTGCGCACTGAAGCTTTCTTT,CASSFGLRTEAFF
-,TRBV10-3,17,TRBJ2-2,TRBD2,TGTGCCATCAGTCAGACTAGCGGGGGGCCTAACACCGGGGAGCTGTTTTTT,CAISQTSGGPNTGELFF
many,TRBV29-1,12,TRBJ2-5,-,TGCAGCGTTGATCCGGGGACGGAGACCCAGTACTTC,CSVDPGTETQYF
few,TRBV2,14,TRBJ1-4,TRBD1,TGTGCCAGCAGTGCAGGGGGCGCGGGTGAAAAACTGTTTTTT,CASSAGGAGEKLFF
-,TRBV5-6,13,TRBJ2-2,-,TGTGCCAGCAGCTTGGGGACTATCGGGGAGCTGTTTTTT,CASSLGTIGELFF